These T cell receptor beta chains were read from a single sample in a study of blood T cell repertoires in COVID-19. Using immunoSEQ multiplex PCR, the repertoire was profiled, and TCRdb retains in-frame clones only, with some absent. The data contain roughly 340,000 clones, more than 80% of them singletons. Material for sequencing was PBMCs or T cells enriched from blood (not recorded which). The receptor set was obtained from a man aged 18 to 29 who had recovered from COVID-19. The CDR3 runs from the conserved cysteine through the conserved F or W. A D gene is named only where the DNA matches it firmly. Not every row has a clone size; where given, it reads once, few, many or a size class.

v_call,clone_size,cdr3_length,j_call,d_call,cdr3_nt,cdr3_aa
TRBV7-6,once,17,TRBJ1-6,TRBD1,TGTGCCAGCAGCTTATTGGTTGTAGGGACAGAGAATTCACCCCTCCACTTT,CASSLLVVGTENSPLHF
TRBV9,once,16,TRBJ2-1,TRBD2,TGTGCCAGCAGCGTACGGGGGGACCTCTCCTACAATGAGCAGTTCTTC,CASSVRGDLSYNEQFF
TRBV5-1,-,14,TRBJ1-2,-,TGCGCCAGCAGAACGTCAGGGGCGGAGAGTGGCTACACCTTC,CASRTSGAESGYTF
TRBV24-1,-,16,TRBJ2-3,TRBD1,TGTGCCACCAGTGACACACCGGGACAGCCAACAGATACGCAGTATTTT,CATSDTPGQPTDTQYF
TRBV25-1,-,14,TRBJ1-1,-,TGTGCCAGCAGGGGGGGGACGGGGAACACTGAAGCTTTCTTT,CASRGGTGNTEAFF
TRBV7-9,-,15,TRBJ2-1,TRBD1,TGTGCCAGCAGCATGGGACAGGGGGGGTACAATGAGCAGTTCTTC,CASSMGQGGYNEQFF
TRBV24-1,-,14,TRBJ2-7,-,TGTGCCACCAGTGATTCTTGGCAGGGCCCCGAGCAGTACTTC,CATSDSWQGPEQYF
TRBV27,-,12,TRBJ1-2,-,TGTGCCAGCGGGATAGGAGGGTATGGCTACACCTTC,CASGIGGYGYTF
TRBV25-1,-,14,TRBJ1-2,-,TGTGCCAGCAGTGAATATAACAGTCTCTATGGCTACACCTTC,CASSEYNSLYGYTF
TRBV19,-,14,TRBJ1-1,-,TGTGCCAGTAGTCAGGCTTGGGTGGACACTGAAGCTTTCTTT,CASSQAWVDTEAFF
TRBV7-3,once,15,TRBJ2-2,-,TGTGCCAGCAGCACACAGTACGGATTCACCGGGGAGCTGTTTTTT,CASSTQYGFTGELFF
TRBV5-6,-,16,TRBJ1-4,TRBD1,TGTGCCAGCAGCTTGGGGCCTGGGACAGGCAATGAAAAACTGTTTTTT,CASSLGPGTGNEKLFF
TRBV25-1,-,13,TRBJ1-2,-,TGTGCCAGCAGTCAAGCGCCCACCGGTGGCTACACCTTC,CASSQAPTGGYTF
TRBV10-3,once,13,TRBJ2-5,-,TGTGCCATCAGAAACGGGGGAGAAGAGACCCAGTACTTC,CAIRNGGEETQYF
TRBV28,-,15,TRBJ1-6,-,TGTACCAGCAGTTTAGGCACAGGGATTGAATCACCCCTCCACTTT,CTSSLGTGIESPLHF
TRBV7-9,-,11,TRBJ2-3,-,TGTGCCAGCAGCGAGGGTGATACGCAGTATTTT,CASSEGDTQYF
TRBV3-1/TRBV3-2,-,13,TRBJ2-1,-,TGTGCCAGCAGCCCGGGACTTTTCTATGAGCAGTTCTTC,CASSPGLFYEQFF
TRBV4-1,-,15,TRBJ1-6,TRBD1,TGCGCCAGAAATCGACAGGGGGCGTGTAATTCACCCCTCCACTTT,CARNRQGACNSPLHF